A single sample gave rise to the 10 T cell receptor beta chains below, sequenced in a study of cytomegalovirus exposure and HLA in healthy donors (dated by TCRdb to the late 2010s). The library relied on the immunoSEQ multiplex PCR assay. For the multiplex PCR, a mixture combining 60 forward primers for TCR Vbeta segments and 13 reverse primers for TCR Jbeta segments was used. TCRdb obtained this table from immuneACCESS and retained in-frame rearrangements with V and J assigned. These tables miss some clones; where compared with another copy, unresolved V genes account for less than half of the shortfall, and the remainder is unexplained. This specimen's table enumerates 74,000 or so clones. The top ten hold approximately 1.4% of the sample. Sequencing was performed on PBMCs. All receptors derive from a woman aged 60-75 years in good health and CMV-seronegative.

The CDR3 protein is CASSLQETQYF. The CDR3 DNA reads as TGCGCCAGCAGCCTTCAAGAGACCCAGTACTTC. The gene calls are TRBV5-1 and TRBJ2-5; no reliable D call. The germline CDR1 and CDR2 sequences are SGHRS and YFSETQ. This CDR3 region has 11 residues. The germline V and J ends were trimmed by 4 bases and 2 bases, with 3 bases remaining between them.

This chain links TRBV7-9 with TRBJ2-2, with 9 bases identical to TRBD1. J lost 6 bases, V lost 1 base, and 6 bases had no gene match. CDR1 and CDR2 from the germline V gene are SEHNR and FQNEAQ (reference sequence). The CDR3 is 16 residues long. The CDR3 DNA sequence: TGTGCCAGCAGCTTAGGGGGACAGGGAAGTTCCGGGGAGCTGTTTTTT. Its protein product is CASSLGGQGSSGELFF.

This rearrangement joins TRBV7-8 to TRBJ2-7, with D tentatively TRBD2 (5 bases). V lost 8 bases and J 3 bases, leaving 8 bases between the germline ends. The CDR3 loop spans 11 amino acids. Germline V CDR1 and CDR2: SGHVS, FQNEAQ. The CDR3 DNA is TGTGCCAGCGGAGGAAACTACGAGCAGTACTTC. As protein: CASGGNYEQYF.

This chain joins TRBV29-1 and TRBJ2-6, with D maybe TRBD1 (5 bases). The CDR3 totals 14 residues. Germline loops: CDR1 SQVTM, CDR2 ANQGSEA. Trimming pared 7 bases from V and 0 bases from J, leaving 10 bases between. CDR3 sequence reads: CSADSDSGANVLTF. CDR3 nucleotides: TGCAGCGCCGACAGCGACTCTGGGGCCAACGTCCTGACTTTC.

The chain joins TRBV28 to TRBJ1-1; TRBD1 aligns across 9 bases. CDR1 and CDR2 (germline): MDHEN, SYDVKM. CDR3 length: 17 amino acids. The V segment lost 5 bases and the J segment 1 base; nucleotides outside the gene matches: 11. In DNA, the CDR3 is TGTGCCAGCAGTATCAACAGGGGGCTCGGGGGGAACACTGAAGCTTTCTTT. Encoded protein: CASSINRGLGGNTEAFF.

The chain couples TRBV28 to TRBJ2-1; 15 bases agree with TRBD2. In germline, CDR1 is MDHEN, CDR2 SYDVKM. V lost 6 bases to trimming and J lost 6 bases; unmatched junction nucleotides: 6. The CDR3 runs to 16 residues. CDR3 protein: CASRDWTSGRANEQFF. The DNA for the CDR3 is TGTGCCAGCAGGGACTGGACTAGCGGGAGGGCCAATGAGCAGTTCTTC.

The chain joins TRBV18 to TRBJ2-3, with D tentatively TRBD1 (6 bases). Trimming left V 2 bases short and J 6 bases short, with 6 bases between. The CDR3 is 12 amino acids. Germline loops: CDR1 KGHSH, CDR2 LQKENI. CDR3 sequence reads: CASSPRGDTQYF. The DNA for the CDR3 is TGTGCCAGCTCACCAAGGGGGGATACGCAGTATTTT.

The chain links TRBV19 to TRBJ2-5; no clear D. The CDR3 sequence is 12 residues long. V was clipped by 10 bases and J by 1 base, with 10 bases between them. CDR1 LNHDA and CDR2 SQIVND come from the germline V gene (reference sequence). The CDR3 DNA reads TGTGCCACCTCGCCGGGCCAAGAGACCCAGTACTTC. Amino acids: CATSPGQETQYF.

The CDR3 region has the DNA TGTGCCAGCAGTTTGGCGGGGACAGGTTCTAATGAAAAACTGTTTTTT. Translated, it gives CASSLAGTGSNEKLFF. This sequence joins TRBV28 and TRBJ1-4, with 8 nucleotides matching TRBD1. CDR1 and CDR2 (germline): MDHEN, SYDVKM. The CDR3 has 16 amino acids. The V and J ends lost 3 bases and 3 bases, in that order; junction bases with no gene match: 6.

The gene calls are TRBV6-5 and TRBJ2-7; 11 nucleotides line up with TRBD2. This CDR3 has 15 residues. Trimming removed 5 bases from V and 4 bases from J; junction bases left unmatched: 7. The germline V gene has CDR1 MNHEY and CDR2 SVGAGI. CDR3 nucleotides: TGTGCCAGCAGTGCAACTAGCGGGAGAGTTTACGAGCAGTACTTC. Translation gives CASSATSGRVYEQYF.